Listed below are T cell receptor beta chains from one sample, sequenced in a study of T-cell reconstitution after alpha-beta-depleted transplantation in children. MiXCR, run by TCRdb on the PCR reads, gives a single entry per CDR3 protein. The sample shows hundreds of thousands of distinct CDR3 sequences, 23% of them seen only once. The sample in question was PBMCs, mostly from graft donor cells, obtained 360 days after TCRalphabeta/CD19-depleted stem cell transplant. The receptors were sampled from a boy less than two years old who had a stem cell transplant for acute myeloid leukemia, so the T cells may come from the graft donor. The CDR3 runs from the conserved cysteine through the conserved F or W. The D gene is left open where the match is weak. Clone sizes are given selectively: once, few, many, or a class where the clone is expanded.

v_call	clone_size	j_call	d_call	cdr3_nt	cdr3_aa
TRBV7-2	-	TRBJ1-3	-	TGTGCCAGCAGCCCCAGAAATGCGGGGAGCTCTGGAAACACCATATATTTT	CASSPRNAGSSGNTIYF
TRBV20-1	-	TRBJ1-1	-	TGCAGTGCTAGTGCAGGGTGGAACACTGAAGCTTTCTTT	CSASAGWNTEAFF
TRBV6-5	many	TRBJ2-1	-	TGTGCCAGCAGTTTGGGCTCGGGTGAGCAGTTCTTC	CASSLGSGEQFF
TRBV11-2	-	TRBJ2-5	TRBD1	TGTGCCAGCAGCCAAACAGGGGCAGAGACCCAGTACTTC	CASSQTGAETQYF
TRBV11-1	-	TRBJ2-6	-	TGTGCCAGCAGCCTCCTAACAGGGTCCCCTCTCTCTGGGGCCAACGTCCTGACTTTC	CASSLLTGSPLSGANVLTF
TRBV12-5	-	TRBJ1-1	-	TGTGCTAGTGGTTTCACCTCCCGGGACACTGAAGCTTTCTTT	CASGFTSRDTEAFF
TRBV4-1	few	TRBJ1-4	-	TGCGCCAGCACTCGAGTAACCCGGGCCGAGGGTAATGAAAAACTGTTTTTT	CASTRVTRAEGNEKLFF
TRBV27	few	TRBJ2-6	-	TGTGCCAGCAGTTCCGTAGCGGCCGGGGCCAACGTCCTGACTTTC	CASSSVAAGANVLTF
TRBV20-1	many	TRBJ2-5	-	TGCAGTGCAAACAGCGGACAGGCGGGGGAGACCCAGTACTTC	CSANSGQAGETQYF
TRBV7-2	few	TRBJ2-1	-	TGTGCCAGCAGCACCCCGAACAGGGTTGAGCAGTTCTTC	CASSTPNRVEQFF
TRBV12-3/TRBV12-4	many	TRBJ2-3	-	TGTGCCAGCAGGGACACAGATACGCAGTATTTT	CASRDTDTQYF
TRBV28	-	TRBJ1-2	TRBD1	TGTGCCGTCCTGGAGGGGACAGGGTTTGGCTACACCTTC	CAVLEGTGFGYTF
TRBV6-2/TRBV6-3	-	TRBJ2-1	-	TGTGCCAGCAGGCCCGGACAGTTGGGTGAGCAGTTCTTC	CASRPGQLGEQFF
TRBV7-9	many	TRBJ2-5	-	TGTGCCAGCAGCCCCCCGTCTGATGAAGAGACCCAGTACTTC	CASSPPSDEETQYF
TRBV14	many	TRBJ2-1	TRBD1	TGTGCCAGCAGCCAACGTCTGGGACAGGGATTAGGTGAGCAGTTCTTC	CASSQRLGQGLGEQFF
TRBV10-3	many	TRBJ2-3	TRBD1	TGTGCCATCAGTGAAACCAGGGGGCGTTTCGCAGATACGCAGTATTTT	CAISETRGRFADTQYF
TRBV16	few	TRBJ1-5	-	TGTGCCAGCAGCCCCACCCCGAGCAATCAGCCCCAGCATTTT	CASSPTPSNQPQHF
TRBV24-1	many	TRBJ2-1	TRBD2	TGTGCCACCAGTGAGGCTAGCGGGGCCGACAATGAGCAGTTCTTC	CATSEASGADNEQFF
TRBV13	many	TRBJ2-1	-	TGTGCCAGCCCGAATGAGCAGTTCTTC	CASPNEQFF